This section outlines one T cell receptor (beta chain) sequence together with its context. Its cognate antigen has yet to be identified. No per-base quality is available; no much larger clone lies one base away. V is cut by 6 bases and J by 2 bases, and the space between the germline ends is 17 bases. CDR3 length: 15 amino acids, cysteine to phenylalanine. Of the read, only the CDR3 DNA is kept; its 45 bases are in frame from base 1. The germline V gene provides CDR1 MDHEN and CDR2 SYDVKM. The sample is drawn from a study of long-term antiretroviral therapy in people with HIV (dated by TCRdb to between 2021 and 2022). Describing the broader study: The earliest samples were collected roughly a decade before the 2015 WHO recommendation for immediate ART, at a time when ART was usually postponed until CD4 counts fell. A retrospective serial study tested whether changes in peripheral blood TRB repertoire composition and diversity were associated with ART initiation and durable HIV suppression. The cohort contributed over 150 cryopreserved PBMC samples from about 33 adults with confirmed HIV infection, collected serially over a mean of 6 years (range 1-12). Of the roughly 30 participants with HIV, 10 to 11 were female. No cross-contamination during QIAcube processing turned up in test extractions that ran a monoclonal T-cell line alongside 30 or so polyclonal samples.

The study at large found these results: Because cell numbers in pre-ART samples were limited, unsorted PBMC were profiled instead of sorted CD4+ and CD8+ T cells. Since PBMC availability was limited, sequencing covered only the TCR beta chain, with no alpha chain pairing. CDR3 length ranges in HIV repertoires were narrower than in controls, and network structure suggested an antigen-experienced repertoire with only a slight naive shift after ART. ART initiation was associated with a significant increase in TRB diversity, but diversity stayed significantly below transplant donor controls even after long-term ART. The samples were dated from about 2004 to 2017, and the ART regimens that were used may be less effective than current ART regimens. Inferences about post-ART repertoire changes were limited because no data were available on ART adherence, viral resistance or therapy changes. Expanded TRB clones identified before ART initiation dominated the repertoire across all time points, though the dominance fluctuated and decreased in many PLHIV after ART.

To be included, a participant needed at least one PBMC sample from before ART initiation plus at least two post-ART samples. Every participant with HIV received treatment in the United States of America. Cryopreserved samples of about 1-11 million PBMC were thawed and washed before DNA extraction. At the time of the earliest PBMC sample, participants with HIV were aged between roughly 20 and 60 years. Each participant contributed PBMC samples from 1-4 timepoints before ART initiation and 2-8 timepoints after ART initiation, with a median of 7 samples. Serial HIV viral load, CD4+ T-cell count, ART history and demographic data were obtained for every participant. Genomic DNA was extracted from unsorted PBMC with a Qiagen kit on a QIAcube, with processing performed in batches of 12 samples. Sequencing of the TRB variable region was done with the immunoSEQ hsTCRB v3.0 assay at survey level resolution. The targeted TRB sequencing depth was about 40,000-55,000 T-cell genomes per sample. TRB libraries were pooled and sequenced on an Illumina MiSeq using a v3 150-cycle kit. Under the source paper's analysis protocol: Repertoire analysis was run in R within a reproducible Nextflow workflow that covered QC, data transformation and analysis. Custom analyses were implemented in LymphoSeq2, an R package for AIRR-Seq data exploration. Several samples yielding fewer than 5000 total TRB sequences were excluded, leaving 188 analyzed HIV repertoires. Among the 180 to 200 HIV repertoires that were kept, around 60 were collected before ART initiation and about 130 were collected after ART initiation. Repertoires were downsampled to 5000 TRB nucleotide sequences, and summary statistics were averaged over 100 downsampling iterations. The analysis kept only TRB sequences whose CDR3 regions were at least seven amino acids long. Diversity was measured with a Shannon entropy-derived clonality score and the Gini coefficient. In the repertoire networks, any two of the top 5000 CDR3 amino acid sequences were linked whenever the two sequences differed by an edit distance of one. GLIPH2 predicted antigen specificity groups and MHC restriction for TRB CDR3 amino acid sequences. To flag known CMV, EBV, HIV or tissue antigen associations, CDR3 amino acid sequences were matched against VDJdb and McPAS-TCR. Pre-ART, post-ART and control groups were compared with Wilcoxon signed-rank tests and Holm-Bonferroni correction. Entries here come from immuneACCESS through TCRdb and include only in-frame sequences with V and J called. Some clones fail to appear in such tables; in the studies checked, an unresolved V gene covers under half of the shortfall, and the cause of the remainder is unknown. V, J and clone size reflect that table, while D and trimming were determined from the DNA. The table for this sample lists around 19,000 clones; approximately 80% of them were counted only once. The top ten hold around 8.3% of the sample.

This clonotype originated in a woman in her thirties or forties with HIV. Recombination connected TRBV28 to TRBJ2-7; the best D guess is TRBD1, with 7 bases matching. This specimen was unsorted PBMCs, taken 1.2 years after starting antiretroviral therapy. The CDR3 region reads CASSPGGTAAYEQYF. The bases read TGTGCCAGCAGCCCAGGGGGGACAGCGGCCTACGAGCAGTACTTC.